Following are 32 T cell receptor beta chains from one sample sequenced in a study of cytomegalovirus exposure and HLA in healthy donors. The PCR used 60 Vbeta and 13 Jbeta primers. Assay used: immunoSEQ multiplex PCR; TCRdb lists only in-frame clones, some missing. The table includes about 150,000 clones, roughly 72% detected once. Sequencing was performed on PBMCs. The receptors stem from a man between 40 and 49 years old in good health and CMV-seronegative.

The V and J genes are TRBV6-1 and TRBJ2-1, with 10 bases lining up with TRBD2. V was pared by 8 bases and J by 7 bases, with 11 bases of the junction left unmatched. Looked up from germline, CDR1 is MNHNS and CDR2 is SASEGT. The CDR3 totals 15 residues. CDR3 sequence: CASYVRGLAINEQFF. DNA for the CDR3: TGTGCCAGCTATGTGAGGGGACTAGCGATAAATGAGCAGTTCTTC.

The chain recombines TRBV28 with TRBJ1-1; the D is unclear. The CDR3 runs to 14 residues. V lost 8 bases to trimming and J lost 3 bases, with 16 bases between them. CDR1 is MDHEN and CDR2 is SYDVKM in the germline V gene. CDR3 sequence: CASENRREYTEAFF. In DNA form, the CDR3 reads TGTGCCAGCGAAAATAGACGGGAGTACACTGAAGCTTTCTTT. Drawing the rest from reference TRBV28 and TRBJ1-1, the complete variable domain is DVKVTQSSRYLVKRTGEKVFLECVQDMDHENMFWYRQDPGLGLRLIYFSYDVKMKEKGDIPEGYSVSREKKERFSLILESASTNQTSMYLCASENRREYTEAFFGQGTRLTVV.

Remarks on this clone: The same CDR3 is also encoded by other DNA sequences in this sample. V gene TRBV5-6 combines with J gene TRBJ2-3; the D is unclear. The CDR3 covers 11 residues. The V gene's germline CDR1 is SGHDT and CDR2 YYEEEE. V was pared by 0 bases and J by 6 bases, with 2 bases between. The CDR3 reads CASSLADTQYF. The CDR3 nucleotides read TGTGCCAGCAGCTTGGCGGATACGCAGTATTTT.

V and J are TRBV29-1 and TRBJ2-5; 9 bases map to TRBD1. The CDR3 has 12 residues. From germline, CDR1 is SQVTM and CDR2 ANQGSEA. The J segment lost 4 bases and the V segment lost 7 bases, leaving 4 bases of the junction unmatched. CDR3 region: CSAEQGAETQYF. The CDR3 DNA follows: TGCAGCGCCGAACAGGGGGCAGAGACCCAGTACTTC.

The V and J genes are TRBV4-1 and TRBJ2-1; 11 bases match TRBD1. This CDR3 comprises 16 residues. After removal of 3 bases from V and 7 bases from J, the junction contained 8 bases not matched to a gene. The germline V gene encodes CDR1 MGHRA and CDR2 YSYEKL. CDR3 amino acids: CASSHARDRGLNEQFF. In nucleotides, the CDR3 is TGCGCCAGCAGCCATGCCCGGGACAGGGGGTTGAATGAGCAGTTCTTC.

This rearrangement joins TRBV28 to TRBJ2-3; D is possibly TRBD2 (5 bases). With 5 bases removed from V and 1 base from J, the gap between germline ends came to 13 bases. Per germline, CDR1 MDHEN and CDR2 SYDVKM. This CDR3 contains 15 residues. CDR3 in DNA: TGTGCCAGCAGTCTACAGAGGGTGCGCACAGATACGCAGTATTTT. This translates into CASSLQRVRTDTQYF.

This sequence joins TRBV6-4 and TRBJ2-1; D unclear. Between the trimmed V and J ends, which lost 0 bases and 2 bases, there was a span of 11 bases. CDR1 is MRHNA, CDR2 SNTAGT, per germline. The CDR3 is 16 residues long. In nucleotides, the CDR3 is TGTGCCAGCAGTGACTCGTACACCCGGGCCTACAATGAGCAGTTCTTC. This translates into CASSDSYTRAYNEQFF.

The V and J genes are TRBV27 and TRBJ2-3; 7 nucleotides agree with TRBD2. V lost 5 bases and J lost 1; bases outside the gene matches: 9. Germline CDR1 is MNHEY and CDR2 is SMNVEV (reference sequence). This CDR3 is 16 amino acids long. Written as DNA, the CDR3 is TGTGCCAGCAGTCCCAATTTGGCGGGGGGCACAGATACGCAGTATTTT. Translated, it gives CASSPNLAGGTDTQYF.

The CDR3 nucleotides are TGTGCCTGGAGTGGGGGACTAGCACTTGCGGGCAATGAGCAGTTCTTC. Its translation is CAWSGGLALAGNEQFF. The chain uses TRBV30 and TRBJ2-1; 9 bases are shared with TRBD2. This CDR3 has 16 amino acids. The V and J ends lost 1 base and 6 bases, in that order; junction bases with no gene match: 10. CDR1 and CDR2 from the germline V gene are GTSNPN and SVGIG (reference sequence).

The chain carries TRBV6-1 and TRBJ1-4; 8 positions agree with TRBD1. The V gene end was trimmed by 6 bases and the J gene end by 8 bases; junction bases not matched to a gene: 8. The CDR3 contains 14 residues. The V gene's germline CDR1 is MNHNS and CDR2 SASEGT. This CDR3 reads CASSHRGLNEKLFF. The CDR3 bases are TGTGCCAGCAGCCACAGGGGGTTGAACGAAAAACTGTTTTTT.

The CDR3 protein is CASSRPPYEQYF. DNA for the CDR3: TGTGCCAGCAGTCGTCCCCCCTACGAGCAGTACTTC. The chain employs TRBV21-1 and TRBJ2-7; the table names TRBD2, a call not compared with the DNA. TRBV21-1 is deemed a pseudogene. The CDR3 sequence is 12 residues long.

This clone was counted between two and nine times. The chain is built from TRBV6-5 and TRBJ2-1, with D perhaps matching TRBD2 (5 bases). CDR1 is MNHEY and CDR2 is SVGAGI in the germline V gene. The CDR3 length is 12 residues. Trimming removed 4 bases from V and 10 bases from J, with 11 bases in between. The CDR3 bases are TGTGCCAGCAGTTCCACCGGGGTCGAGCAGTTCTTC. This sequence encodes CASSSTGVEQFF.

The rearrangement uses TRBV30 and TRBJ2-3; 9 bases line up with TRBD1. CDR1 is GTSNPN, CDR2 SVGIG, per germline (reference sequence). The V gene end was trimmed by 5 bases and the J gene end by 3 bases; junction bases not matched to a gene: 3. This CDR3 region has 13 residues. CDR3: CAWGQGLTDTQYF. For the CDR3, the DNA is TGTGCCTGGGGACAGGGGCTGACAGATACGCAGTATTTT.

The chain uses TRBV11-2 and TRBJ2-5, with D possibly matching TRBD1 (5 bases). Germline CDR1 SGHAT, CDR2 FQNNGV. The CDR3 is made up of 13 amino acids. V lost 7 bases, J lost 1 base, and 10 bases lay in between. CDR3: CASNQGTQETQYF. In nucleotides, the CDR3 is TGTGCCAGCAACCAGGGAACCCAAGAGACCCAGTACTTC.

The V gene is TRBV28, the J gene TRBJ1-4, with D possibly being TRBD1 (5 bases). The V end lost 4 bases, the J end lost 2 bases, and 17 bases lay between the germline ends. Per germline, CDR1 MDHEN and CDR2 SYDVKM. The CDR3 length is 17 residues. In nucleotides, the CDR3 is TGTGCCAGCAGTTCCCCTTTGGGGCGGGGTACTAATGAAAAACTGTTTTTT. Translated, it gives CASSSPLGRGTNEKLFF. The full variable domain, rest sourced from reference TRBV28 and TRBJ1-4, is DVKVTQSSRYLVKRTGEKVFLECVQDMDHENMFWYRQDPGLGLRLIYFSYDVKMKEKGDIPEGYSVSREKKERFSLILESASTNQTSMYLCASSSPLGRGTNEKLFFGSGTQLSVL.

The chain employs TRBV10-1 and TRBJ1-1; a possible D gene is TRBD1 (5 bases). This CDR3 has 13 amino acids. The germline CDR1 and CDR2 sequences are WNHNN and SYGVQD (reference sequence). V dropped 6 bases and J dropped 4 bases, with 12 bases sitting between them. The CDR3: CASSTGRATEAFF. The CDR3 DNA follows: TGCGCCAGCAGCACAGGAAGGGCCACTGAAGCTTTCTTT.

The rearrangement links TRBV27 to TRBJ2-2; 11 bases fit TRBD1. This CDR3 spans 15 amino acids. The J segment lost 5 bases and the V segment lost 7 bases, leaving 6 bases of the junction unmatched. Germline CDR1 is MNHEY and CDR2 is SMNVEV (reference sequence). CDR3 bases: TGTGCCAGCACGGAGGACAGGGGGCAAACCGGGGAGCTGTTTTTT. Protein: CASTEDRGQTGELFF.

The chain is built from TRBV10-2 and TRBJ2-2; 10 nucleotides match TRBD1. The germline CDR1 and CDR2 sequences are WSHSY and SAAADI. With 7 bases clipped from V and 0 bases from J, the junction kept 8 bases outside the gene matches. CDR3 length: 17 residues. The CDR3 spells CASITIGTGANTGELFF. The CDR3 nucleotides are TGCGCCAGCATTACCATTGGGACAGGGGCGAACACCGGGGAGCTGTTTTTT.

To note about this clone: The junction departs from the called germline gene at one end, perhaps through a read error. The J gene is TRBJ2-7, the V gene TRBV7-9, with D tentatively TRBD2 (7 bases). The length of the CDR3 is 17 residues. Germline V CDR1 and CDR2: SEHNR, FQNEAQ (reference sequence). The CDR3 sequence: CSSSLGRGGRSSYEQYF. Written as DNA, the CDR3 is TGTTCCAGCAGCTTAGGGAGGGGGGGCCGGAGCTCCTACGAGCAGTACTTC.

This chain joins TRBV7-9 and TRBJ2-7; D possibly corresponds to TRBD2 (6 bases). V lost 4 bases and J lost 3, with 16 bases in between. CDR1 and CDR2 (germline): SEHNR, FQNEAQ (reference sequence). This CDR3 spans 15 amino acids. CDR3 residues: CASSSTEGIYYEQYF. DNA for the CDR3: TGTGCCAGCAGCTCAACGGAGGGGATTTACTACGAGCAGTACTTC.

The J gene is TRBJ1-2, the V gene TRBV2, with D possibly being TRBD1 (6 bases). Germline V gene lookup returns CDR1 SNHLY and CDR2 FYNNEI. V was clipped by 6 bases and J by 2 bases, with 10 bases between them. The CDR3 runs 13 residues. DNA for the CDR3: TGTGCCAGCAGAAACGGACAGAACTATGGCTACACCTTC. Protein product: CASRNGQNYGYTF.

A single count supports this clone. This chain joins TRBV7-2 and TRBJ2-7; 14 nucleotides match TRBD2. Germline V gene sequence: CDR1 SGHTA, CDR2 FQGNSA. After removal of 2 bases from V and 5 bases from J, the junction contained 11 bases not matched to a gene. The CDR3 has 18 residues. The CDR3 protein is CASSLSPGLAGANNEQYF. The CDR3 region has the DNA TGTGCCAGCAGCTTAAGCCCGGGACTAGCGGGAGCTAACAACGAGCAGTACTTC.

The chain links TRBV2 to TRBJ2-5; the match to TRBD1 covers 9 bases. Germline V gene sequence: CDR1 SNHLY, CDR2 FYNNEI. This CDR3 has 14 residues. After removal of 5 bases from V and 2 bases from J, the junction contained 3 bases not matched to a gene. The CDR3 sequence is CASSRQGVQETQYF. The CDR3 DNA sequence: TGTGCCAGCAGTCGACAGGGGGTTCAAGAGACCCAGTACTTC.

The CDR3 DNA follows: TGTGCCAGCAGCCAAGAAGCGGCAGGGGGGACCTACGAGCAGTACTTC. It codes for CASSQEAAGGTYEQYF. The chain recombines TRBV4-2 with TRBJ2-7, with D perhaps TRBD1 (7 bases). The germline V and J ends were trimmed by 0 bases and 2 bases, with 14 bases remaining between them. CDR3 length equals 16 residues. The germline V gene encodes CDR1 LGHNA and CDR2 YNFKEQ.

J is TRBJ2-7 and V is TRBV28; a weak D match, TRBD2 (5 bases). There are 16 residues in the CDR3. Trimming pared 7 bases from V and 3 bases from J, leaving 22 bases between. Germline assignment: CDR1 MDHEN and CDR2 SYDVKM. The CDR3 coding sequence is TGTGCCAGCACCGGCTACACTCTAGCTGAGGTCTACGAGCAGTACTTC. Translation: CASTGYTLAEVYEQYF.

V and J are TRBV2 and TRBJ2-3, with D possibly matching TRBD2 (5 bases). V was cut by 8 bases and J by 6 bases, with 15 bases left in between. Germline V gene sequence: CDR1 SNHLY, CDR2 FYNNEI. This CDR3 is built from 13 residues. DNA for the CDR3: TGTGCCAGCCCTAGCAAGGGTCCGGATACGCAGTATTTT. It encodes CASPSKGPDTQYF.

This chain connects TRBV19 to TRBJ2-1; D is perhaps TRBD2 (6 bases). V lost 6 bases and J 9 bases, leaving 15 bases between the germline ends. The CDR3 runs to 13 residues. Looked up from germline, CDR1 is LNHDA and CDR2 is SQIVND (reference sequence). CDR3 in DNA: TGTGCCAGTAGCGGGAGCCTGTGGAGTGAGCAGTTCTTC. Translation: CASSGSLWSEQFF.

The chain uses TRBV7-2 and TRBJ2-5; 10 bases match TRBD2. Trimming took 2 bases from V and 12 from J; bases not matched to a gene: 3. The CDR3 runs to 12 residues. CDR1 is SGHTA, CDR2 FQGNSA, per germline. This chain's CDR3 is CASSLSTSGEYF. As DNA, the CDR3 is TGTGCCAGCAGCTTATCCACTAGCGGGGAGTACTTC. Filled out from reference TRBV7-2 and TRBJ2-5, the complete variable domain reads GAGVSQSPSNKVTEKGKDVELRCDPISGHTALYWYRQSLGQGLEFLIYFQGNSAPDKSGLPSDRFSAERTGGSVSTLTIQRTQQEDSAVYLCASSLSTSGEYFGPGTRLLVL.

The gene calls are TRBV30 and TRBJ1-2, with a possible D match to TRBD1 (6 bases). The CDR3 is 13 residues long. Per the germline V gene, CDR1 is GTSNPN and CDR2 is SVGIG (reference sequence). Trimming left V 3 bases short and J 8 bases short, with 16 bases between. CDR3: CAWSLGGRTGYTF. The CDR3 region has the DNA TGTGCCTGGAGCCTCGGGGGGCGGACGGGCTACACCTTC.

CDR3 sequence reads: CASSFGTSANNEQFF. In nucleotides, the CDR3 is TGTGCCAGCAGCTTCGGGACTAGCGCGAACAATGAGCAGTTCTTC. The chain carries TRBV13 and TRBJ2-1, with 10 nucleotides matching TRBD2. This CDR3 contains 15 residues. The germline CDR1 and CDR2 sequences are PRHDT and FYEKMQ (reference sequence). J was trimmed by 5 bases and V by 3 bases; bases with no gene match: 4.

The V and J genes are TRBV6-1 and TRBJ1-5; D may be TRBD1 (6 bases). Looked up from germline, CDR1 is MNHNS and CDR2 is SASEGT. This CDR3 has 14 amino acids. With 6 bases removed from V and 6 bases from J, the gap between germline ends came to 15 bases. This chain's CDR3 is CASRELRGSQPQHF. CDR3 DNA sequence: TGTGCCAGCAGAGAACTCAGGGGTTCTCAGCCCCAGCATTTT.

The rearrangement links TRBV13 to TRBJ2-1; tentatively, D is TRBD2 (5 bases). Trimming took 0 bases from V and 9 from J, leaving 15 bases between them. This CDR3 region has 15 residues. Germline values: CDR1 PRHDT, CDR2 FYEKMQ (reference sequence). The CDR3 DNA follows: TGTGCCAGCAGCTTAGGCCGGGGAATTGTAGGTGAGCAGTTCTTC. Protein: CASSLGRGIVGEQFF.